Following are 3 T cell receptor beta chains from one sample sequenced in a study of cytomegalovirus exposure and HLA in healthy donors. This PCR relied on a set of 60 Vbeta primers and 13 Jbeta primers. The repertoire was sequenced with immunoSEQ multiplex PCR; TCRdb's copy has only in-frame clones and lacks some. The sample has about 190,000 clones, more than 65% seen once. Sequencing was carried out using PBMCs. The receptors here all came from a woman aged 25-40 years in good health and CMV-seropositive.

This clone was seen more than once but under ten times. This chain uses TRBV7-9 with TRBJ2-1, with 11 bases fitting TRBD2. Germline assignment: CDR1 SEHNR and CDR2 FQNEAQ (reference sequence). J was trimmed by 8 bases and V by 1 base; bases with no gene match: 7. CDR3 length equals 16 residues. The CDR3 nucleotides read TGTGCCAGCAGCTTAGGTGTCCTAGCGGGAGGCGATGAGCAGTTCTTC. Translating gives CASSLGVLAGGDEQFF.

In this sample, this clone turned up a few times. The J gene is TRBJ1-5, the V gene TRBV7-8; possibly TRBD1 for D (5 bases). Germline CDR1 and CDR2: SGHVS and FQNEAQ. The CDR3 has 15 residues. Trimming left V 0 bases short and J 5 bases short, with 11 bases between. CDR3 loop: CASSLAVTAYQPQHF. Here the CDR3 DNA reads TGTGCCAGCAGCTTAGCTGTGACAGCCTATCAGCCCCAGCATTTT.

The CDR3 coding sequence is TGTGCCAGCAGCCTGACAGGGGCGAACACTGAAGCTTTCTTT. This translates into CASSLTGANTEAFF. The chain carries TRBV27 and TRBJ1-1, with 8 bases lining up with TRBD1. Germline loops: CDR1 MNHEY, CDR2 SMNVEV (reference sequence). This CDR3 has 14 residues. V trimming: 6 bases; J trimming: 1 base; junction bases outside the gene matches: 4.